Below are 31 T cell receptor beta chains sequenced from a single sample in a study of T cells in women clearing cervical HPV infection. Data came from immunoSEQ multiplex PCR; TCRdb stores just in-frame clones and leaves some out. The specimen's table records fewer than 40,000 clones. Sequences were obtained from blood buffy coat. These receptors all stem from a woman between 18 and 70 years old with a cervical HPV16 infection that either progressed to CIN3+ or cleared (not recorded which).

The CDR3 spells CASSPRTALNSPLFF. The sequenced part of the CDR3 DNA is TGTGCCAGCAGCCCCCGGACAGCCTTAAATTCACCA. V is TRBV11-2 and J is TRBJ1-4; D perhaps matches TRBD1 (6 bases). The missing CDR3 end, 3 residues past where the read stops, is filled in from the germline J gene. The CDR3 is 15 residues long. The germline gives CDR1 SGHAT, CDR2 FQNNGV. The complete variable domain, with remaining parts taken from reference TRBV11-2 and TRBJ1-4, reads EAGVAQSPRYKIIEKRQSVAFWCNPISGHATLYWYQQILGQGPKLLIQFQNNGVVDDSQLPKDRFSAERLKGVDSTLKIQPAKLEDSAVYLCASSPRTALNSPLFFGSGTQLSVL.

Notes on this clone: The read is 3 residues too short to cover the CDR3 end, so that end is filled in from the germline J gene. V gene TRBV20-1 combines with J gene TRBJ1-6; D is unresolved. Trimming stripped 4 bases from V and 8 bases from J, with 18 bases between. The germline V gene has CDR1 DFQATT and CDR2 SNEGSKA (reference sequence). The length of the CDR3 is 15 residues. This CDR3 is CSATRPTGKDSPLHF. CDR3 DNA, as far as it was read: TGCAGTGCTACGAGACCGACGGGGAAGGATTCACCC.

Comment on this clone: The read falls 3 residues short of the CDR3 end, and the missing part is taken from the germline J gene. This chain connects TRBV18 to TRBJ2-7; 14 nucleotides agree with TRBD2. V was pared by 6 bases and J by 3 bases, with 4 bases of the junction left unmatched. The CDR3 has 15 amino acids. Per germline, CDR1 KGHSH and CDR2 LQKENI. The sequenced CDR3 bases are TGTGCCAGCTCGAGGGGACTAGCGGGGGACTACGAG. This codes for CASSRGLAGDYE. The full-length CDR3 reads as CASSRGLAGDYEQYF. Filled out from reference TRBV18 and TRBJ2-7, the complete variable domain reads NAGVMQNPRHLVRRRGQEARLRCSPMKGHSHVYWYRQLPEEGLKFMVYLQKENIIDESGMPKERFSAEFPKEGPSILRIQQVVRGDSAAYFCASSRGLAGDYEQYFGPGTRLTVT.

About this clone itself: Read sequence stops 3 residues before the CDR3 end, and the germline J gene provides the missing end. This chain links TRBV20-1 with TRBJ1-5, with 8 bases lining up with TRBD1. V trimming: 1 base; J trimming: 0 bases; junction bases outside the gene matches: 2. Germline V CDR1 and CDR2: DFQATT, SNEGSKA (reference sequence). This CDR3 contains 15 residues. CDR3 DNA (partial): TGCAGTGCTAGAGGGACAGGGATTAGCAATCAGCCC. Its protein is CSARGTGISNQP. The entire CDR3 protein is CSARGTGISNQPQHF.

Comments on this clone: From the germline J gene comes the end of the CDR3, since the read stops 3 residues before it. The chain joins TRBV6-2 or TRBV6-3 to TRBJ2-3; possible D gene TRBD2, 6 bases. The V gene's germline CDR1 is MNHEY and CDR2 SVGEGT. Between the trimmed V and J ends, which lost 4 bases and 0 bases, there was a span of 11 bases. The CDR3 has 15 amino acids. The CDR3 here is CASSFQAGSTDTQYF. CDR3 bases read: TGTGCCAGCAGTTTCCAAGCGGGTAGCACAGATACG.

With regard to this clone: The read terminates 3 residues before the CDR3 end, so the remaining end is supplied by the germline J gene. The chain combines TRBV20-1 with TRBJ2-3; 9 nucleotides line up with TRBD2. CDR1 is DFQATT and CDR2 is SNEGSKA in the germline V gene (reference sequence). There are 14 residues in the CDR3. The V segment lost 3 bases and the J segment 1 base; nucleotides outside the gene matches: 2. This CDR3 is CSASIAGGTDTQYF. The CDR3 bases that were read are TGCAGTGCTAGCATAGCGGGGGGCACAGATACG.

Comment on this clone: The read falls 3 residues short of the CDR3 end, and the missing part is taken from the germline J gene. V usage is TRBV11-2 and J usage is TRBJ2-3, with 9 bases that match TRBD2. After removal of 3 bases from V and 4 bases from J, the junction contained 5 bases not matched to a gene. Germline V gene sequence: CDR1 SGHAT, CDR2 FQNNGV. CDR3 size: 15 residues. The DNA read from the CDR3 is TGTGCCAGCAGCTTCCGCGGGGGGGCACCAGATACG. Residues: CASSFRGGAPDT. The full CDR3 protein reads CASSFRGGAPDTQYF.

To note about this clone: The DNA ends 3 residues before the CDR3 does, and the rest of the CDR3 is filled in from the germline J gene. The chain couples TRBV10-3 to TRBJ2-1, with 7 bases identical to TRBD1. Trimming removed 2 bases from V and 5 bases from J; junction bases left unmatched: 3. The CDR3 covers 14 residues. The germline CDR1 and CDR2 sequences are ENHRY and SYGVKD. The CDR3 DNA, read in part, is TGTGCCATCAGTGAGGTCACAGGGGACAATGAG. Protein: CAISEVTGDNE. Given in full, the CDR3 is CAISEVTGDNEQFF.

CDR3 bases read: TGTGCCAGCAGCGGCTCAGGGTGGGCTGGTGAAAAA. Amino acid sequence: CASSGSGWAGEK. The whole CDR3 region reads CASSGSGWAGEKLFF. The chain links TRBV7-9 to TRBJ1-4; weak D call: TRBD1 (5 bases). Read coverage stops 3 residues before the CDR3 terminus; the germline J gene supplies the remainder. Per the germline V gene, CDR1 is SEHNR and CDR2 is FQNEAQ (reference sequence). V was cut by 5 bases and J by 7 bases, with 17 bases left in between. This CDR3 has 15 residues.

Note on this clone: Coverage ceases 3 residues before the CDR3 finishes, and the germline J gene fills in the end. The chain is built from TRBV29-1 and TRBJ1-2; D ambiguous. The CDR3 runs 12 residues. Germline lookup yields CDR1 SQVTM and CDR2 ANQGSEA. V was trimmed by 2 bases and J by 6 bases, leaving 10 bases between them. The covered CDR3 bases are TGCAGCGTTGAAACCGGGTGGGATGGC. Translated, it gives CSVETGWDG. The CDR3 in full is CSVETGWDGYTF.

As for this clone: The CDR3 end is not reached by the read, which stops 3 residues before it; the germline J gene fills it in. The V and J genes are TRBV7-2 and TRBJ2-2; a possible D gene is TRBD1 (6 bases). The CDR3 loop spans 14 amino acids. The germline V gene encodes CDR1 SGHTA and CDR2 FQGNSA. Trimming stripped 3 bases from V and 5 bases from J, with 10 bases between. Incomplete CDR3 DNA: TGTGCCAGCAGCTTCCAGGGGACAACCGGGGAG. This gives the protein CASSFQGTTGE. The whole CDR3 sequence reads CASSFQGTTGELFF.

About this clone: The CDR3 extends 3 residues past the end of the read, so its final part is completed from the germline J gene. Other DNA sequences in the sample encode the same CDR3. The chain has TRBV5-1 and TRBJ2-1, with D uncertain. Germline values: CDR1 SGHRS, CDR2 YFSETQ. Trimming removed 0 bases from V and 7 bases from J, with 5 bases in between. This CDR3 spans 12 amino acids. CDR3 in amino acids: CASSLELNEQFF. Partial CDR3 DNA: TGCGCCAGCAGCTTGGAACTTAATGAG.

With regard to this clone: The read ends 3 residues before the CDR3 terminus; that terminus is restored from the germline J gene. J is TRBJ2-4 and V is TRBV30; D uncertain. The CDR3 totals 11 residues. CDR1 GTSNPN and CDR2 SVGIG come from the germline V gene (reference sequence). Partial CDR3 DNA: TGTGCCTGGAGTGATGGGCCAGGT. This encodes CAWSDGPG. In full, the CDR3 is CAWSDGPGQYF.

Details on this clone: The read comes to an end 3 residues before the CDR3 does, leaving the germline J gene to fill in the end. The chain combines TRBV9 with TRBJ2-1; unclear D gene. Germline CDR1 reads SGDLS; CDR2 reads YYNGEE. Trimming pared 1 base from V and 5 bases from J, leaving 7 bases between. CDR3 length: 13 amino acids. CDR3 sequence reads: CASSVQQHNEQFF. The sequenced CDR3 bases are TGTGCCAGCAGCGTACAACAGCACAATGAG.

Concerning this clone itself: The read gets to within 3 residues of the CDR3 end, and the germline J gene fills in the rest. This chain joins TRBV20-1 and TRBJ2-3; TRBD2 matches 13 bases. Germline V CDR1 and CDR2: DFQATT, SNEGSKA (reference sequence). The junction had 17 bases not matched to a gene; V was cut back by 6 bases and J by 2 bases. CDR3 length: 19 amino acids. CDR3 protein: CSAQTTSGGKGRNTDTQYF. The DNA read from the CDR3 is TGCAGTGCCCAGACGACTAGCGGGGGGAAGGGTCGTAACACAGATACG.

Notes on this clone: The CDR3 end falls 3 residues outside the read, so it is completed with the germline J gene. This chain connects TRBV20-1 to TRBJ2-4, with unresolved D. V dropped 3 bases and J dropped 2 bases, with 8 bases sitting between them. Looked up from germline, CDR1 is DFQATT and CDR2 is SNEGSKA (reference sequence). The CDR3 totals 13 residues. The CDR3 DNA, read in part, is TGCAGTGCTAGTTCCCAGACCAAAAACATT. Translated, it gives CSASSQTKNI. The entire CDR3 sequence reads CSASSQTKNIQYF.

CDR3 region: CASSLGQSRIYGYTF. The CDR3 DNA, read in part, is TGTGCCAGCAGCTTGGGACAGAGCCGTATATATGGC. The genes are TRBV7-2 and TRBJ1-2; 7 positions match TRBD1. Sequencing ends 3 residues short of the CDR3 end; the germline J gene provides the rest. The CDR3 sequence is 15 residues long. The ends lost 3 bases at V and 5 bases at J; junction bases unmatched: 9. CDR1 is SGHTA and CDR2 is FQGNSA in the germline V gene.

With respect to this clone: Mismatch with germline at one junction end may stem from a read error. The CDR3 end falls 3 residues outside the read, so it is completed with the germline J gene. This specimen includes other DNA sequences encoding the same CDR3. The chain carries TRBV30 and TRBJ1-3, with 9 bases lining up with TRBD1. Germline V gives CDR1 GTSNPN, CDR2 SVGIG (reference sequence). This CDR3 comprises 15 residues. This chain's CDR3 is CAWSRTGESGNTIYF. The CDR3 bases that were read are TGTGCCTGGAGCCGGACAGGGGAGTCTGGAAACACG.

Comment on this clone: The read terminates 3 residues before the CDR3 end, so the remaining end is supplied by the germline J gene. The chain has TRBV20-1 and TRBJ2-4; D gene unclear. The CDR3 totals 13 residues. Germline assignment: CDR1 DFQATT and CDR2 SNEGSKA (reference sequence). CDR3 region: CSARSLLADGQYF. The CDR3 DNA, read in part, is TGCAGTGCTAGATCTCTTCTCGCGGATGGT.

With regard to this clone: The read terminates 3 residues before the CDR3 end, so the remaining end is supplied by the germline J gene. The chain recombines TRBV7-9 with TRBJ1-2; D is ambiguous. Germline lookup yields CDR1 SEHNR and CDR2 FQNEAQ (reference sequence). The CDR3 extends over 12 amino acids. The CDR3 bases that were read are TGTGCCAGCAGCACGGTATCCTACGAC. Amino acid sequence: CASSTVSYD. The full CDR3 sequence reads CASSTVSYDYTF.

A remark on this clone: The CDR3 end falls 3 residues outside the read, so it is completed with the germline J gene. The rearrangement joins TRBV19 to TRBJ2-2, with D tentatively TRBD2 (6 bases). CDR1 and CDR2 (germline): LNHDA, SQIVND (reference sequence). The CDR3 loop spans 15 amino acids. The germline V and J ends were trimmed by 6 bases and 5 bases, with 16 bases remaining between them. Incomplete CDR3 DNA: TGTGCCAGTAGCCGGGTGGACGGGGGAACCGGGGAG. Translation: CASSRVDGGTGE. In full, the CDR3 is CASSRVDGGTGELFF. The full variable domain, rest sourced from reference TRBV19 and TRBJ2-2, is DGGITQSPKYLFRKEGQNVTLSCEQNLNHDAMYWYRQDPGQGLRLIYYSQIVNDFQKGDIAEGYSVSREKKESFPLTVTSAQKNPTAFYLCASSRVDGGTGELFFGEGSRLTVL.

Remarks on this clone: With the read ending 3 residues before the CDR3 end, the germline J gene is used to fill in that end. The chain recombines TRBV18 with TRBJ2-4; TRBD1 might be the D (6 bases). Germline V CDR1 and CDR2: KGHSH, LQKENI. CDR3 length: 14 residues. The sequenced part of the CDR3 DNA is TGTGCCAGCTCCCGAGGACAGACAGTCGAGGGT. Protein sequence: CASSRGQTVEG. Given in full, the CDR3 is CASSRGQTVEGQYF.

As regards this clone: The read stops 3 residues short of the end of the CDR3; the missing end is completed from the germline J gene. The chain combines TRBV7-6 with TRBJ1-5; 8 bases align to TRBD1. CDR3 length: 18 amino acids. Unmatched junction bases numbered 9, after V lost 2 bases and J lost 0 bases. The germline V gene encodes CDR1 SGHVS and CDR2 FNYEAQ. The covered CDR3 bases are TGTGCCAGCAGCTTAAAGAAGGCGACAGGGGATAGCAATCAGCCC. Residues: CASSLKKATGDSNQP. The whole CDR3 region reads CASSLKKATGDSNQPQHF.

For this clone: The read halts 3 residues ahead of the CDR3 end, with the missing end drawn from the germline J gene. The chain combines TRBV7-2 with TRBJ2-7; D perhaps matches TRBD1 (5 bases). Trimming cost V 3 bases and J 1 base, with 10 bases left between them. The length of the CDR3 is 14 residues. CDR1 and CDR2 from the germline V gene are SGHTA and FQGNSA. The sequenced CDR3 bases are TGTGCCAGCAGCTTTGACAGATATTCCTACGAG. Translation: CASSFDRYSYE. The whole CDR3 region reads CASSFDRYSYEQYF.

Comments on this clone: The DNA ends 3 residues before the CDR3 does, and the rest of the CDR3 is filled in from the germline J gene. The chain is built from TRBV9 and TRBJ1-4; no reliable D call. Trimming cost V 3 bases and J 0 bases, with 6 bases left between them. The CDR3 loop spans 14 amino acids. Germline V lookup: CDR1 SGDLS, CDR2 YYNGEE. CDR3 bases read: TGTGCCAGCAGCGCCAGCGCAACTAATGAAAAA. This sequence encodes CASSASATNEK. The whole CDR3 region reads CASSASATNEKLFF.

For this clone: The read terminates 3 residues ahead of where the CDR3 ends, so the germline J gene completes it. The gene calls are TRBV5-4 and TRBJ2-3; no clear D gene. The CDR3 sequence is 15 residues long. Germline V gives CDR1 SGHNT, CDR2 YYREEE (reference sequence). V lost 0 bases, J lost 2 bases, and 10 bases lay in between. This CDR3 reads CASSLDNIFTDTQYF. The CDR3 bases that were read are TGTGCCAGCAGCTTGGATAATATTTTCACAGATACG.

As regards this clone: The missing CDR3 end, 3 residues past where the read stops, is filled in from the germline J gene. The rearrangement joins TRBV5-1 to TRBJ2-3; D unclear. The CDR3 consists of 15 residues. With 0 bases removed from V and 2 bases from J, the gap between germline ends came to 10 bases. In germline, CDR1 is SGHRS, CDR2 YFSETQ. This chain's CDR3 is CASSLAAGVTDTQYF. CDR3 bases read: TGCGCCAGCAGCTTGGCGGCAGGAGTCACAGATACG. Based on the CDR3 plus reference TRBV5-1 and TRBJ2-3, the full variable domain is KAGVTQTPRYLIKTRGQQVTLSCSPISGHRSVSWYQQTPGQGLQFLFEYFSETQRNKGNFPGRFSGRQFSNSRSEMNVSTLELGDSALYLCASSLAAGVTDTQYFGPGTRLTVL.

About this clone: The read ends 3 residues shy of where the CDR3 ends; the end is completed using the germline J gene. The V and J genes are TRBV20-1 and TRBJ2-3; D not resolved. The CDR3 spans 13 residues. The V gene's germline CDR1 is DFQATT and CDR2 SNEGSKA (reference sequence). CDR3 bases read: TGCAGTGCTAGAGGGGCCGAACAGATCTCG. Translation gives CSARGAEQIS. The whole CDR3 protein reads CSARGAEQISQYF.

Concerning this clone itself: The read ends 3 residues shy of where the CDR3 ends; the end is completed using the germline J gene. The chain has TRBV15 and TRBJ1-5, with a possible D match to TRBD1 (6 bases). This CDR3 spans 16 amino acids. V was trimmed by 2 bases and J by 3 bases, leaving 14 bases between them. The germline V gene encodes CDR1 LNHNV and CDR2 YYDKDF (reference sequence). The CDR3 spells CATSRQLRGSNQPQHF. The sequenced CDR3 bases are TGTGCCACCAGCAGACAGTTGAGGGGGTCCAATCAGCCC.

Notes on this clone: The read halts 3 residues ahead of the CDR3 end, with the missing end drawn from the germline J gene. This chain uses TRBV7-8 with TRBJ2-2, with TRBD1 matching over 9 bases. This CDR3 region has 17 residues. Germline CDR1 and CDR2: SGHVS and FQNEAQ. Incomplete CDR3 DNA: TGTGCCAGCAGCTTAGCGACAGGGGGGGGAGGGGCCAACGTG. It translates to CASSLATGGGGANV. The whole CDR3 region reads CASSLATGGGGANVLFF.

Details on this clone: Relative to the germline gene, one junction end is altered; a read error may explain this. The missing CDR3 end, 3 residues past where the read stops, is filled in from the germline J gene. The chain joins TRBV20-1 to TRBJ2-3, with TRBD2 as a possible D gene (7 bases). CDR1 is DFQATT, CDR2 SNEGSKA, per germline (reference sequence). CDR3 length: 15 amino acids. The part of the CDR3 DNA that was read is TGCAGTGCACCGGGGGCGGGGGCTGGTCCAGAGACG. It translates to CSAPGAGAGPET. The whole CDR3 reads CSAPGAGAGPETQYF.